This entry is about one T cell receptor (beta chain). It has no known antigen specificity. Base-call qualities are not available, and no considerably larger clone is one nucleotide away. This entry comes from a study of CD4 and CD8 cells across lung adenocarcinoma regions listed by TCRdb under 2018. Regarding the research as a whole: Intratumor heterogeneity of the T cell receptor repertoire was examined by comparing tumor centers with tumor margins.

The donors were patients who had localized lung adenocarcinoma, which is a subtype of non-small cell lung cancer. The samples were taken from the margins of localized lung adenocarcinomas. For TCR repertoire analysis, CD4+ T cells from tumor tissue were profiled apart from CD8+ T cells. Trimming takes 7 bases off V and 2 bases off J; junction bases not matched to a gene: 7. Reading the germline V gene gives CDR1 MNHNS and CDR2 SASEGT. The cysteine opens and the phenylalanine closes a CDR3 of 16 amino acids. Solely the CDR3 DNA is kept, with 48 bases framed from the first base. Receptor libraries were prepared by PCR. Sequencing instrument: HiSeq X Ten. The public reads were quality trimmed at Q25 with fastp and then assembled into clones with MiXCR by TCRdb, keeping productive beta chains. Rows with one shared CDR3 protein collapse into an entry with the most common genes and DNA. This sample comprises roughly 10,000 distinct CDR3 sequences, 45% to 60% of them detected only once. The top ten clones comprise 18% of the sample.

The sequence joins TRBV6-1 to TRBJ2-1; the junction holds 11 bases that match TRBD2. The TCR originated in a male donor with lung adenocarcinoma. The CD4 and CD8 labels of this study may be unreliable. The sample comprised CD4+ T cells from the margin of a lung tumor. This specimen's cell subset or site label, per the study, means: tumor margin region. In nucleotide form, the sequence is TGTGCCAGCAAAAAACTAGCGGGGGTTGCCTACAATGAGCAGTTCTTC. This translates into CASKKLAGVAYNEQFF.